The rows below give T cell receptor beta chains drawn from one sample of a study of T cells expressing NK-cell markers. TCRdb re-called the 5' RACE reads, yielding one record per CDR3 amino acid sequence without DNA. This sample carries 500,000 to 700,000 distinct CDR3 sequences, with approximately 3.6% going to the ten biggest clones. The sample consisted of blood T cells: a sorted CD56 or NKG2C T cell subset, CD4+ or CD8+ T cells, or bulk PBMC T cells (not recorded which). The receptors were gathered from a man aged 18 to 35 in good health. Both conserved end residues are part of each CDR3.

j_call | v_call | cdr3_aa
TRBJ1-1 | TRBV30 | CAWSVQGLSEAFF
TRBJ1-4 | TRBV30 | CAWSRFEKLFF
TRBJ1-5 | TRBV19 | CASRDRPNQPQHF
TRBJ2-1 | TRBV7-3 | CASSRIRGTYNEQFF
TRBJ2-1 | TRBV4-3 | CASSQEGGSGRARNEQFF
TRBJ2-3 | TRBV21-1 | CASSNGTSGSSTDTQYF
TRBJ2-5 | TRBV5-6 | CASSLDRRELQETQYF
TRBJ2-1 | TRBV28 | CASSLWRGGRNYNEQFF
TRBJ2-5 | TRBV21-1 | CASSFDPGLAGVQETQYF
TRBJ1-3 | TRBV15 | CATSTGTATGNTIYF
TRBJ2-5 | TRBV6-2/TRBV6-3 | CASSETSGSFLGRYF
TRBJ2-7 | TRBV20-1 | CSARDGGQGDEQYF
TRBJ1-1 | TRBV20-1 | CSARDSDRGWGTEAFF
TRBJ2-1 | TRBV6-1 | CASSGTSGKEQFF
TRBJ2-1 | TRBV5-6 | CASSASTSARAAYNEQFF
TRBJ2-7 | TRBV18 | CASSPQGEYEQYF
TRBJ2-5 | TRBV5-1 | CASSAGVGGKETQYF
TRBJ1-5 | TRBV12-3/TRBV12-4 | CASSFQGNLTSNQPQHF
TRBJ2-3 | TRBV12-3/TRBV12-4 | CASSPSGRVTTDTQYF
TRBJ2-3 | TRBV20-1 | CSASADSYTDTQYF
TRBJ1-6 | TRBV27 | CASSYQRITNSPLHF
TRBJ1-6 | TRBV5-5 | CASSADRSPLNSPLHF
TRBJ2-2 | TRBV14 | CASSQWISGELFF
TRBJ2-3 | TRBV11-2 | CASSLRGTSGMTDTQYF
TRBJ2-1 | TRBV12-3/TRBV12-4 | CASSPSGSLTHEQFF
TRBJ1-2 | TRBV4-1 | CASSHTGGGGGYTF
TRBJ1-4 | TRBV12-3/TRBV12-4 | CASSHLHPNEKLFF
TRBJ2-6 | TRBV12-3/TRBV12-4 | CASSRSGQGVSGANVLTF
TRBJ2-1 | TRBV20-1 | CSARATTSGTDEQFF
TRBJ2-5 | TRBV12-3/TRBV12-4 | CASSPIDRETQYF
TRBJ1-2 | TRBV28 | CASSALSLRVGYTF
TRBJ1-1 | TRBV19 | CASILEGVGNTEAFF
TRBJ2-3 | TRBV2 | CASTASGTTDTQYF
TRBJ2-5 | TRBV11-2 | CASSLVGGTQETQYF
TRBJ2-1 | TRBV12-3/TRBV12-4 | CASTRGQGLAGAYYNEQFF
TRBJ2-7 | TRBV7-6 | CASSAGLAGGRYEQYF
TRBJ2-3 | TRBV5-1 | CASRASGISTDTQYF
TRBJ2-1 | TRBV13 | CASSPPGHPYNEQFF
TRBJ2-1 | TRBV7-9 | CASSLDTSGRAPTSYNEQFF
TRBJ2-1 | TRBV30 | CAWSLKAGTGDNEQFF
TRBJ2-7 | TRBV10-3 | CAISEGGSYEQYF
TRBJ2-1 | TRBV24-1 | CATVSGRDNEQFF
TRBJ2-1 | TRBV6-1 | CASSEGTSWGNEQFF
TRBJ2-5 | TRBV12-3/TRBV12-4 | CASSLSGGPSVETQYF
TRBJ2-3 | TRBV6-2/TRBV6-3 | CASKVGDTQYF
TRBJ1-4 | TRBV12-3/TRBV12-4 | CASSWDITTNEKLFF
TRBJ2-3 | TRBV7-6 | CASSRTAPSSTDTQYF
TRBJ1-5 | TRBV7-8 | CASSLNWGPQHF